This TCR beta chain was observed in a study of regulatory T cells in long-lasting Graves disease. V shed 5 bases and J shed 4 bases, with 12 bases lying between them. From germline, CDR1 is MNHEY and CDR2 SMNVEV (reference sequence). The CDR3 is 14 residues long. The authors built TCR beta libraries using iRepertoire HTBI primers and Arm-PCR of CDR3 regions. TCRdb processed the multiplex PCR reads anew with MiXCR; each CDR3 protein has one entry. There are 600,000 to 850,000 distinct CDR3 sequences in the sample; around 30% occur only once, and under 50% lies in the top ten. Study conclusions and caveats: Persistent Graves' patients showed reduced TCR diversity versus newly diagnosed patients.

Time point here: persistent/refractory GD, antithyroid drugs over 5 years with positive TRAb. There was RNA extracted from PBMCs, and the TCR library was made from it. Concerning this clonotype: The antigen remains unidentified.

The TCR originated in a female donor with Graves disease. The specimen comprised peripheral blood mononuclear cells (PBMCs), sampled when the disease was refractory, from a patient treated with antithyroid drugs. This chain joins TRBV27 and TRBJ1-5; maybe TRBD1 (5 bases). The CDR3: CASSHDSGNQPQHF. The DNA for the CDR3 is TGTGCCAGCAGTCACGACAGTGGAAATCAGCCCCAGCATTTT.